This T cell receptor (beta chain) appears in the sequencing data of a study of T cell changes during pregnancy in multiple sclerosis. Assay used: immunoSEQ multiplex PCR; TCRdb lists only in-frame clones, some missing. The table lists 45,000 to 55,000 clones, 80% to 95% of them singletons. Germline lookup yields CDR1 MNHEY and CDR2 SVGAGI. V gave up 2 bases and J gave up 2 bases, with 7 bases separating them. This CDR3 has 14 amino acids. The specimen comprised peripheral blood, sampled after pregnancy. This sequence was found in a female donor with multiple sclerosis, enrolled in a pregnancy study. The chain has TRBV6-5 and TRBJ1-5; a possible D gene is TRBD1 (5 bases). The CDR3 region has the DNA TGTGCCAGCAGTTACAGGGGTGGCAATCAGCCCCAGCATTTT. Protein product: CASSYRGGNQPQHF.